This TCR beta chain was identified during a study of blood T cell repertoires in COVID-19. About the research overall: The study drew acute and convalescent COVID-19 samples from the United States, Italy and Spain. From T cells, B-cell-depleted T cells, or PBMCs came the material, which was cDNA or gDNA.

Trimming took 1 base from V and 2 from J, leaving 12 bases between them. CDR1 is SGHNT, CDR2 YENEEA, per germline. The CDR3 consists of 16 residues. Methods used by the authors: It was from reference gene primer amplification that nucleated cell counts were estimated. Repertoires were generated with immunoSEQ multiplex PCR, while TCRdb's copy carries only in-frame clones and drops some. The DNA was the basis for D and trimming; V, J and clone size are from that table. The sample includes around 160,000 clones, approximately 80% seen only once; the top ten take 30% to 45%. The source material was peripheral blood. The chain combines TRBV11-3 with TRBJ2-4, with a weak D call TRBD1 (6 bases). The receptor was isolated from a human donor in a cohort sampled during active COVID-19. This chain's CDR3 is CASSLGGGRSKNIQYF. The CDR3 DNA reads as TGTGCCAGCAGCTTAGGAGGGGGACGGTCCAAAAACATTCAGTACTTC.